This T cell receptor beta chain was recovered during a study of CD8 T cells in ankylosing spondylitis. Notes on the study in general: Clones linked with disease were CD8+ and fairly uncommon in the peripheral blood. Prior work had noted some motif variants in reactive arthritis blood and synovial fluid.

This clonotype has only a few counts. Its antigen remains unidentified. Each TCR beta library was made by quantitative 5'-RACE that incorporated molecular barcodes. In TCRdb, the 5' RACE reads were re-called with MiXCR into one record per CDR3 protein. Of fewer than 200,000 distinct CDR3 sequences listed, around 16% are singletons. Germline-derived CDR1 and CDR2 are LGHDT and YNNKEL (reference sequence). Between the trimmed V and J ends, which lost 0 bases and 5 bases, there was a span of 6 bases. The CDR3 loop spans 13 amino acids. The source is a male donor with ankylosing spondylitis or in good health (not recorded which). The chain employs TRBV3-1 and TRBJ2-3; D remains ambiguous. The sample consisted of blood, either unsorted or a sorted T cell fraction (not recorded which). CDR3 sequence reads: CASSQEWGDTQYF. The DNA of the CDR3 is TGTGCCAGCAGCCAAGAGTGGGGAGATACGCAGTATTTT.